This T cell receptor (gamma chain) appears in the sequencing data of a study of gamma-delta T cells after stem cell transplantation (dated by TCRdb to the mid-2010s). This clone is assessed as large (0.1 to 1%). The target of this receptor is not known. Per-base qualities were not stored, and no clone one base away is much larger. The CDR3 measures 15 amino acids from cysteine to phenylalanine. Kept here is only the CDR3 DNA, which spans 45 bases and is read in frame from base 1. Via the germline V gene, CDR1 is EGSTGY and CDR2 YDSYTSSV. V lost 2 bases and J lost 1 base, and the count of bases not matched to a germline gene is 8. The library was obtained by RT-PCR. TCRdb records Illumina MiSeq as the sequencer. TCRdb recomputed clones from the public reads with CATT; identical DNA rows were then combined. This sample comprises several hundred gamma-chain clones, about 30% of them detected only once. The top ten hold almost 40% of the sample.

The rearranged chain carries TRGV4 and TRGJ1 or TRGJ2. Sequencing was done on a sample of gamma-delta T cells. This receptor was taken from a human donor. It is not recorded whose cells these are; they may come from a transplant donor. The base sequence is TGTGCCACCTGGGATGTCCCCGCAAATTATTATAAGAAACTCTTT. This translates into CATWDVPANYYKKLF.